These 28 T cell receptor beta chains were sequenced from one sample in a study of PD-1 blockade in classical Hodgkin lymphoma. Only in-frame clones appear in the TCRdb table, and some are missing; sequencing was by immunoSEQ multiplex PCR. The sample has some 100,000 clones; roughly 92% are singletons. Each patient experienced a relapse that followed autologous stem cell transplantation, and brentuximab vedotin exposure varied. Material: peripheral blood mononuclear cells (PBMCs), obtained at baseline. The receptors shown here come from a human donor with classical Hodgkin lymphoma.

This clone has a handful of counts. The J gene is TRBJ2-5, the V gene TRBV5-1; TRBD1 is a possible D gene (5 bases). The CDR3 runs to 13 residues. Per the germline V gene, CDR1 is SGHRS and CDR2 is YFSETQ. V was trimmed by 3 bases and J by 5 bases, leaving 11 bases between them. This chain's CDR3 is CASSSRVVETQYF. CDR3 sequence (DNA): TGCGCCAGCAGCTCCAGGGTCGTGGAGACCCAGTACTTC.

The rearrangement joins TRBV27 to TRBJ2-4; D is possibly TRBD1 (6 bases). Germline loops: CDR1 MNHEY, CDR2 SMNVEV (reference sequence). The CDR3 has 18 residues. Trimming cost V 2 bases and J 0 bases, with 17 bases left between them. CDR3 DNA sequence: TGTGCCAGCAGTTTAAGACCCACAGGGTCCCTAGCCAAAAACATTCAGTACTTC. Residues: CASSLRPTGSLAKNIQYF.

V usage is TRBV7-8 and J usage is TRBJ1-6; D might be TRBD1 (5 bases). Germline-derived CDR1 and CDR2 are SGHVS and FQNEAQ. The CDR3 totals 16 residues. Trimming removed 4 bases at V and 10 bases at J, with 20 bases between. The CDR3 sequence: CASSSGARAGGSPLHF. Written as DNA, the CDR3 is TGTGCCAGCAGCTCCGGGGCAAGGGCAGGAGGATCACCCCTCCACTTT.

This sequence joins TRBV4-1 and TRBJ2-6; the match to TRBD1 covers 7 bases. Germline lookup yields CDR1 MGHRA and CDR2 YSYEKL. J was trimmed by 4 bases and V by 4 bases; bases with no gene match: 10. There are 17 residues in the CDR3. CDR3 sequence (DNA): TGCGCCAGCAGCCTGACTCTACAGGGGTCGGGGGCCAACGTCCTGACTTTC. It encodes CASSLTLQGSGANVLTF.

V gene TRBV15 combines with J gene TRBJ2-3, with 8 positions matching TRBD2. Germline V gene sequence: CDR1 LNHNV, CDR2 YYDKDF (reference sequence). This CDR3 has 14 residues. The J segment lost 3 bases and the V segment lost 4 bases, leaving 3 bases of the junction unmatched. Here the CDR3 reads CATSNRLATDTQYF. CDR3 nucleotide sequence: TGTGCCACCAGCAACCGACTAGCGACAGATACGCAGTATTTT.

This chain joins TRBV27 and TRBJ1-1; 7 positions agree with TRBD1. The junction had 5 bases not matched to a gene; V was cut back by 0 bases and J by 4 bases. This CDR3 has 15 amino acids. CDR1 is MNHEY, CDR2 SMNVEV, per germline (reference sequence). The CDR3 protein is CASSLSRGQGTEAFF. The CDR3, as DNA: TGTGCCAGCAGTTTATCGAGGGGGCAGGGCACTGAAGCTTTCTTT.

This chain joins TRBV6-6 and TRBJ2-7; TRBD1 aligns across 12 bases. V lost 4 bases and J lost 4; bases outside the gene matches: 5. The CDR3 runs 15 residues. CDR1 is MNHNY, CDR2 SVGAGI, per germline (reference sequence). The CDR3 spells CASSSGQGAKYEQYF. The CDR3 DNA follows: TGTGCCAGCAGTTCGGGACAGGGGGCGAAGTACGAGCAGTACTTC.

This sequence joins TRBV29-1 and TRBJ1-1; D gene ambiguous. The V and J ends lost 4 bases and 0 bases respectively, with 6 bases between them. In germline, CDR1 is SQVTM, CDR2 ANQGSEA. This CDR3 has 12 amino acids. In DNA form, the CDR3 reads TGCAGCGTTGGGCGGTTGAACACTGAAGCTTTCTTT. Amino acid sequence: CSVGRLNTEAFF.

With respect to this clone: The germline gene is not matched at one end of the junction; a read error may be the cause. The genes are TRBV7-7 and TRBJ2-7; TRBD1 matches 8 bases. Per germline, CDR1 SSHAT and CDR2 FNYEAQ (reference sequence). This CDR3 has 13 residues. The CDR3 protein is CASSPDRDGEQYF. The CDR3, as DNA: TGTGCTAGCAGCCCGGACAGGGATGGCGAGCAGTACTTC.

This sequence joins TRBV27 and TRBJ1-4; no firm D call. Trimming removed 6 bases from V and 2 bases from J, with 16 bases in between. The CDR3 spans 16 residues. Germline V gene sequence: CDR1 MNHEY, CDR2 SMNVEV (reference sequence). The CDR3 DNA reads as TGTGCCAGCAGCCGGGGTCAGAGGGCGACTAATGAAAAACTGTTTTTT. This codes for CASSRGQRATNEKLFF.

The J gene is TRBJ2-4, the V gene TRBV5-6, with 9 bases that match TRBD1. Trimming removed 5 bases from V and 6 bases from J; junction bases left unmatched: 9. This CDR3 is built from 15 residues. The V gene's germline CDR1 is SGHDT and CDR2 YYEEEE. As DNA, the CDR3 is TGTGCCAGCAGTTCCGGGACAGGGACCCCAAACATTCAGTACTTC. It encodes CASSSGTGTPNIQYF.

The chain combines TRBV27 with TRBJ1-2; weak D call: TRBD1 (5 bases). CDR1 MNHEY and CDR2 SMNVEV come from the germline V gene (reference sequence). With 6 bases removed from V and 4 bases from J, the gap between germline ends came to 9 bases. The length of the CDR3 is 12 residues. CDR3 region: CASRIGAYGYTF. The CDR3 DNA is TGTGCCAGCAGGATAGGGGCCTATGGCTACACCTTC.

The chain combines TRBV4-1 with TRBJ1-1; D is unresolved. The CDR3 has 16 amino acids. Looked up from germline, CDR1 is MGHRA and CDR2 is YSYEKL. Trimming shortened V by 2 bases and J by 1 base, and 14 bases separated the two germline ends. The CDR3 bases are TGCGCCAGCAGCCAATCCCCTGTTCAGGAGAACACTGAAGCTTTCTTT. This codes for CASSQSPVQENTEAFF.

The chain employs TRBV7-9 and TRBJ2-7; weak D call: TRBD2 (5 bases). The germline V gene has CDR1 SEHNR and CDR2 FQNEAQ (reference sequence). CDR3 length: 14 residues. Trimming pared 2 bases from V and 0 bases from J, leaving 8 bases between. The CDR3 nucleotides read TGTGCCAGCAGCTTATTCCGGGACTCCTACGAGCAGTACTTC. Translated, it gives CASSLFRDSYEQYF.

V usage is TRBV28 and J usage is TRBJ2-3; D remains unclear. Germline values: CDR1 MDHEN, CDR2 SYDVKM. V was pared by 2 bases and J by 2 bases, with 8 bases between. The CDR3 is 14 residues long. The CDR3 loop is CASSLEPFTDTQYF. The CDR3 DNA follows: TGTGCCAGCAGTTTAGAACCCTTCACAGATACGCAGTATTTT.

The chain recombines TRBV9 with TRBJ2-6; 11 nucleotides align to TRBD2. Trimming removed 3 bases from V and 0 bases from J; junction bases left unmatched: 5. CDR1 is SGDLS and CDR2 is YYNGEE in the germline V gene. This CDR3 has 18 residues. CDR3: CASSALAGGPSGANVLTF. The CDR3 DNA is TGTGCCAGCAGCGCCCTAGCGGGAGGTCCCTCTGGGGCCAACGTCCTGACTTTC.

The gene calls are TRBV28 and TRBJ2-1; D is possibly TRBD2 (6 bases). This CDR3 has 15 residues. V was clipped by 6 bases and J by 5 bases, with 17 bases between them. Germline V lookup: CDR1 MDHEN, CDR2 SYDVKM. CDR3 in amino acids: CASSSTGLPNNEQFF. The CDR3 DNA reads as TGTGCCAGCAGCTCTACGGGACTGCCTAACAATGAGCAGTTCTTC.

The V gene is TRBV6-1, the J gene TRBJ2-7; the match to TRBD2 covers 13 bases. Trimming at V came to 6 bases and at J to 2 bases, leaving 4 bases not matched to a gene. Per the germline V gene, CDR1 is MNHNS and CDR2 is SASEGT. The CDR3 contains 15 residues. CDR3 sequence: CASRGGTSGTYEQYF. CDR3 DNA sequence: TGTGCCAGCAGGGGCGGGACTAGCGGGACCTACGAGCAGTACTTC.

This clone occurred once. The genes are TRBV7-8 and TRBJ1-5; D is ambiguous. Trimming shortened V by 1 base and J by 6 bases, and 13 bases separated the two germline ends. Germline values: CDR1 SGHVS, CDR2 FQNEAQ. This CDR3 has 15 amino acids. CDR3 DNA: TGTGCCAGCAGCTTAGAGGACGATCGGAGTCAGCCCCAGCATTTT. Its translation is CASSLEDDRSQPQHF.

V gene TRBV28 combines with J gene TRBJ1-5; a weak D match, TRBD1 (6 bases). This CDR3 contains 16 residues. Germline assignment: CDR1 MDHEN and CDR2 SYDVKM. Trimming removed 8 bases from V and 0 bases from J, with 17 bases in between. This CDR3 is CASRPGTWYSNQPQHF. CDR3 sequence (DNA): TGTGCCAGCCGCCCCGGGACATGGTATAGCAATCAGCCCCAGCATTTT.

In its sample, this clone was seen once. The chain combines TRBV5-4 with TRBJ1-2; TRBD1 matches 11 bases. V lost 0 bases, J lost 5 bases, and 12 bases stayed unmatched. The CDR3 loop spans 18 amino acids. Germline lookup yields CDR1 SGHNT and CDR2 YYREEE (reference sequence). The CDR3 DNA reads TGTGCCAGCAGCTTGGGTGGACAGGGGGCCGGAGTCGGGTATGGCTACACCTTC. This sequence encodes CASSLGGQGAGVGYGYTF.

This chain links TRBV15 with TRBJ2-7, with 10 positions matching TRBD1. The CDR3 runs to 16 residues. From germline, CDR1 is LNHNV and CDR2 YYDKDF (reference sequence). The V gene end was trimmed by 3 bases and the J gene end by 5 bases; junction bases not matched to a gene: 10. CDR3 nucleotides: TGTGCCACCAGCAGTATCTTATTGGACAGGGGGAACGAGCAGTACTTC. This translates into CATSSILLDRGNEQYF.

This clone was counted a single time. CDR3 protein: CASKKGAGALYEQYF. The CDR3 bases are TGTGCCAGCAAAAAGGGAGCGGGAGCTCTCTACGAGCAGTACTTC. The V call is TRBV25-1, the J call TRBJ2-7, with 8 bases lining up with TRBD2. The CDR3 runs to 15 residues. The J segment lost 3 bases and the V segment lost 7 bases, leaving 11 bases of the junction unmatched. Germline CDR1 and CDR2: MGHDK and SYGVNS.

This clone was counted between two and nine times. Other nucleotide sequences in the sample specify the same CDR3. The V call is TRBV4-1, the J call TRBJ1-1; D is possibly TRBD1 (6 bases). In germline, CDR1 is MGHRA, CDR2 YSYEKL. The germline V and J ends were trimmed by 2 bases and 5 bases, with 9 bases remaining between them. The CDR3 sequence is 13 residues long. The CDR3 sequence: CASSQNRVTEAFF. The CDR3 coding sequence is TGCGCCAGCAGCCAAAACAGGGTTACTGAAGCTTTCTTT.

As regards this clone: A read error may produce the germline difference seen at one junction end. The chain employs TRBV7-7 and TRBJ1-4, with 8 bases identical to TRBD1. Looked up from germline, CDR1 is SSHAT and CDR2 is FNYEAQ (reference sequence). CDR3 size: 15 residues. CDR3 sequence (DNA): TGTGCTAGCAGCTTAGGACAGGGCTATAATGAAAAACTGTTTTTT. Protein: CASSLGQGYNEKLFF. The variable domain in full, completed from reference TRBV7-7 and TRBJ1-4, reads GAGVSQSPRYKVTKRGQDVTLRCDPISSHATLYWYQQALGQGPEFLTYFNYEAQPDKSGLPSDRFSAERPEGSISTLTIQRTEQRDSAMYRCASSLGQGYNEKLFFGSGTQLSVL.

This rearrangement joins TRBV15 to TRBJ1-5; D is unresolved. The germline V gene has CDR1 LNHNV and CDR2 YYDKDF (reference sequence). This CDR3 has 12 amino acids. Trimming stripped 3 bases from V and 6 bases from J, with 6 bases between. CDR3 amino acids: CATSSRGQPQHF. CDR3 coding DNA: TGTGCCACCAGCAGCCGGGGTCAGCCCCAGCATTTT.

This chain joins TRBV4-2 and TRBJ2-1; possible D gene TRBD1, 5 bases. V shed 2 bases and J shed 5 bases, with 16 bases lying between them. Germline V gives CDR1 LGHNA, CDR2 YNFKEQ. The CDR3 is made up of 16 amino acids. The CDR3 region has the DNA TGTGCCAGCAGCCAACAAGGGGTGATTGACGACAATGAGCAGTTCTTC. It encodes CASSQQGVIDDNEQFF.

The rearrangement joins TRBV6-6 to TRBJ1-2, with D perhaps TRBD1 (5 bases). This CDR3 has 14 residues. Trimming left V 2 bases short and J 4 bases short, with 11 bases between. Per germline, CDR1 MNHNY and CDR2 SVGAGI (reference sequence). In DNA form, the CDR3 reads TGTGCCAGCAGTTACGGGACGGTGTCCTATGGCTACACCTTC. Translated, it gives CASSYGTVSYGYTF.